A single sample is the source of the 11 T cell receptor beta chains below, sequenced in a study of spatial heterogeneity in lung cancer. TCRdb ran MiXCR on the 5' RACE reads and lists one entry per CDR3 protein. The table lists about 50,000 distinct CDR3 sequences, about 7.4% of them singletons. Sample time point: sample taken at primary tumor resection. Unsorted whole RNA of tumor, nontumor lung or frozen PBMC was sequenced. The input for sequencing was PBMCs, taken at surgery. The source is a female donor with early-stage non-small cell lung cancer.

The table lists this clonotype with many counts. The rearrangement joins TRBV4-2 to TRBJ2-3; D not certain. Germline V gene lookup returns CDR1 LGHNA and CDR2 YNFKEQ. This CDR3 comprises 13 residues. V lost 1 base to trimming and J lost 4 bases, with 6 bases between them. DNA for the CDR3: TGTGCCAGCAGCCAAGGTCCCCCAGATACGCAGTATTTT. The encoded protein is CASSQGPPDTQYF.

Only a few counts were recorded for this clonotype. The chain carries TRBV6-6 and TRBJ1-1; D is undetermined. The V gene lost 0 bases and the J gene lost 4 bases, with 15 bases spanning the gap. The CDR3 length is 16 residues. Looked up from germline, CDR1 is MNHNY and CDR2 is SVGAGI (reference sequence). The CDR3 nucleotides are TGTGCCAGCAGTTACTCGATGGTCAGCCTAACCACTGAAGCTTTCTTT. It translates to CASSYSMVSLTTEAFF.

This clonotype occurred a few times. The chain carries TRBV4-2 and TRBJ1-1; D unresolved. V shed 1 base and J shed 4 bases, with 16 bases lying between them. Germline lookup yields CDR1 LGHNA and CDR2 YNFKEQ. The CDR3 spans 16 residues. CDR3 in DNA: TGTGCCAGCAGCCAAGGGGAAACGAGCCGGGGCACTGAAGCTTTCTTT. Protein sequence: CASSQGETSRGTEAFF.

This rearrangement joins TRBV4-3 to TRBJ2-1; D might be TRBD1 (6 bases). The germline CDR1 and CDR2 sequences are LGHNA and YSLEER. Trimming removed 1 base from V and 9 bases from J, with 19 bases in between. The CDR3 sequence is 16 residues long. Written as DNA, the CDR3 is TGCGCCAGCAGCCAAGGACAGGCTGGACCCCTCGGTGAGCAGTTCTTC. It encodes CASSQGQAGPLGEQFF.

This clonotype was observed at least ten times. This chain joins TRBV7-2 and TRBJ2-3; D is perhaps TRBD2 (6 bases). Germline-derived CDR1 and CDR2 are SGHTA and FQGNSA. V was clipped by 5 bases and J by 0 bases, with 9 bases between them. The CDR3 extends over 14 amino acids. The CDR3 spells CASSTGTSTDTQYF. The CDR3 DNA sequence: TGTGCCAGCAGCACGGGGACTAGCACAGATACGCAGTATTTT.

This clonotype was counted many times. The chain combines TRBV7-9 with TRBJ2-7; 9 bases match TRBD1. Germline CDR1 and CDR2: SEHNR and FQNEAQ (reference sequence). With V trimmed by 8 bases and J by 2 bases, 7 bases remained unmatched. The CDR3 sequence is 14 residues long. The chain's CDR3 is CASAAGTGPYEQYF. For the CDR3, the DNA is TGTGCCAGCGCGGCCGGGACAGGGCCCTACGAGCAGTACTTC.

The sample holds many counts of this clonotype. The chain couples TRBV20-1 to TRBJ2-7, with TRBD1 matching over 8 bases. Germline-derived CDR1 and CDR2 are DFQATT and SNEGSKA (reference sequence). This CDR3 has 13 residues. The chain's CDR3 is CSAWFDRGNEQYF. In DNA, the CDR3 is TGCAGCGCATGGTTCGACAGGGGAAACGAGCAGTACTTC.

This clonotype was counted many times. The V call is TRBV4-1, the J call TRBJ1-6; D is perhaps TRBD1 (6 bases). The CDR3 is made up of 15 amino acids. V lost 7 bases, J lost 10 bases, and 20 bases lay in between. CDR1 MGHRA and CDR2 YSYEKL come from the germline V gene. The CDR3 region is CASKGKRQEGSPLHF. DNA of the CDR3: TGCGCCAGCAAGGGTAAAAGACAGGAAGGATCACCCCTCCACTTT.

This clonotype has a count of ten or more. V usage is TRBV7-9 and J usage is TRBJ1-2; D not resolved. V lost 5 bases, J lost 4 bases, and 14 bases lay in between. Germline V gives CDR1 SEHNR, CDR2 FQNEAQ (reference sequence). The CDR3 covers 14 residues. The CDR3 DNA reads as TGTGCCAGCAGCCCCCTCGGGCAGACCTATGGCTACACCTTC. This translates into CASSPLGQTYGYTF.

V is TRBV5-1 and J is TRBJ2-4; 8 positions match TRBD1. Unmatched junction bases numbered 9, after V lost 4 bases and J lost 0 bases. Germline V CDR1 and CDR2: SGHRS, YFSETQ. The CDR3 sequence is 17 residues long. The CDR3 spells CASSPFGQGLAKNIQYF. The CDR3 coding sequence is TGCGCCAGCAGCCCCTTCGGACAGGGACTAGCCAAAAACATTCAGTACTTC. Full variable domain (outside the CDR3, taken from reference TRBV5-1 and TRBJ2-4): KAGVTQTPRYLIKTRGQQVTLSCSPISGHRSVSWYQQTPGQGLQFLFEYFSETQRNKGNFPGRFSGRQFSNSRSEMNVSTLELGDSALYLCASSPFGQGLAKNIQYFGAGTRLSVL.

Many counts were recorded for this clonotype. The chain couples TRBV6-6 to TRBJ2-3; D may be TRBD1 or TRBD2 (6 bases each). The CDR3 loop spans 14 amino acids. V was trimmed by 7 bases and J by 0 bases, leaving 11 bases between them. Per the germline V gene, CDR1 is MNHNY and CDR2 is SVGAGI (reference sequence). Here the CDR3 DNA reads TGTGCCAGCAAGGGGGGTGCTAGCACAGATACGCAGTATTTT. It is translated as CASKGGASTDTQYF.